Listed here is a single TCR beta chain. Antigen unknown. TCRdb re-called the 5' RACE reads, yielding one record per CDR3 amino acid sequence without DNA. This sample's table has 300,000 to 500,000 distinct CDR3 sequences. The length of the CDR3 is 16 residues. Germline CDR1 is SGHKS and CDR2 is YYEKEE (reference sequence). The data are from a study of T cells expressing NK-cell markers. Study-wide results and caveats: Dominant NKG2C+ clonotypes made up roughly 1.0-8% of CD8+ T cells in six donors. Topping the CD3+CD56-NKG2C+ fraction as well were these clonotypes, in a handful of donors.

The TCR sequence derives from a woman aged 45-60 years in good health. Sample: blood T cells: a sorted CD56 or NKG2C T cell subset, CD4+ or CD8+ T cells, or bulk PBMC T cells (not recorded which). The J gene is TRBJ2-5, the V gene TRBV5-5; the D call of TRBD2 rests on TCRdb alone, since no DNA is present to check it. The CDR3 sequence: CASSYSRDYPSGTQYF.